The 30 T cell receptor beta chains in this list originate from one sample, sequenced in a study of cytomegalovirus exposure and HLA in healthy donors. In the PCR, 60 Vbeta and 13 Jbeta primers were used. The assay was immunoSEQ multiplex PCR, and TCRdb's table has in-frame clones only and misses some. The sample holds 95,000 to 100,000 clones, roughly 78% seen once. The sample taken for sequencing was PBMCs. All receptors come from a woman aged 55 to 70 in good health and CMV-seronegative.

This clone was picked up a small number of times. This sequence joins TRBV5-1 and TRBJ2-3, with 8 bases identical to TRBD2. Germline-derived CDR1 and CDR2 are SGHRS and YFSETQ. Trimming cost V 4 bases and J 5 bases; bases outside gene matches: 9. The CDR3 covers 15 residues. The CDR3 region is CASSPKREPGDTQYF. For the CDR3, the DNA is TGCGCCAGCAGCCCTAAGCGGGAGCCCGGAGATACGCAGTATTTT.

The V and J genes are TRBV6-5 and TRBJ2-2; 8 bases line up with TRBD1. J was trimmed by 5 bases and V by 5 bases; bases with no gene match: 7. Germline CDR1 and CDR2: MNHEY and SVGAGI. This CDR3 comprises 15 residues. The CDR3 spells CASSRTGRGTGELFF. The CDR3 DNA sequence: TGTGCCAGCAGTCGGACAGGGCGAGGAACCGGGGAGCTGTTTTTT.

The chain employs TRBV5-1 and TRBJ2-2; TRBD2 matches 8 bases. Per germline, CDR1 SGHRS and CDR2 YFSETQ. J lost 0 bases, V lost 4 bases, and 14 bases had no gene match. This CDR3 comprises 19 residues. CDR3 loop: CASSPLTSVDPANTGELFF. The CDR3 coding sequence is TGCGCCAGCAGCCCGCTGACTAGCGTGGATCCCGCGAACACCGGGGAGCTGTTTTTT.

The chain recombines TRBV28 with TRBJ2-2; 7 nucleotides match TRBD2. The J segment lost 8 bases and the V segment lost 6 bases, leaving 9 bases of the junction unmatched. The CDR3 is 14 residues long. CDR1 is MDHEN, CDR2 SYDVKM, per germline. CDR3 amino acids: CASRSASAGGELFF. The CDR3 DNA follows: TGTGCCAGCAGGTCAGCTTCAGCGGGGGGGGAGCTGTTTTTT.

The chain is built from TRBV7-2 and TRBJ2-3; TRBD2 agrees at 14 bases. This CDR3 comprises 18 residues. Germline V gene data show CDR1 as SGHTA and CDR2 as FQGNSA. V trimming: 5 bases; J trimming: 3 bases; junction bases outside the gene matches: 10. Here the CDR3 DNA reads TGTGCCAGCAGCCCGGGACTAGCGGGAGAGGGTCTGACAGATACGCAGTATTTT. It yields the protein CASSPGLAGEGLTDTQYF.

This clone has a handful of counts. CDR3 sequence reads: CASSPYRSGDFFSPHEQYF. The CDR3 bases are TGTGCCAGCAGCCCGTATAGGTCAGGGGATTTTTTCTCCCCTCACGAGCAGTACTTC. This chain joins TRBV7-9 and TRBJ2-7; TRBD1 is a possible D gene (6 bases). Trimming pared 5 bases from V and 5 bases from J, leaving 31 bases between. Germline CDR1 is SEHNR and CDR2 is FQNEAQ (reference sequence). CDR3 length equals 19 residues. Drawing the rest from reference TRBV7-9 and TRBJ2-7, the complete variable domain is DTGVSQNPRHKITKRGQNVTFRCDPISEHNRLYWYRQTLGQGPEFLTYFQNEAQLEKSRLLSDRFSAERPKGSFSTLEIQRTEQGDSAMYLCASSPYRSGDFFSPHEQYFGPGTRLTVT.

The sample holds a few counts of this clone. The chain combines TRBV7-8 with TRBJ2-3; a weak D match, TRBD2 (5 bases). Looked up from germline, CDR1 is SGHVS and CDR2 is FQNEAQ. V dropped 3 bases and J dropped 3 bases, with 16 bases sitting between them. The CDR3 spans 16 residues. The CDR3 nucleotides read TGTGCCAGCAGCTTTAATAGGGTAGCGAATACAGATACGCAGTATTTT. The encoded protein is CASSFNRVANTDTQYF.

This clone has only one observation. CDR3 sequence: CSVEEPTGTDTQYF. The CDR3 nucleotides are TGCAGCGTTGAAGAACCGACAGGCACAGATACGCAGTATTTT. The chain links TRBV29-1 to TRBJ2-3, with a weak D call TRBD1 (5 bases). The V end lost 0 bases, the J end lost 1 base, and 8 bases lay between the germline ends. CDR1 and CDR2 from the germline V gene are SQVTM and ANQGSEA. The CDR3 length is 14 residues.

V usage is TRBV4-1 and J usage is TRBJ2-5, with D possibly TRBD2 on 6 matching bases. V shed 0 bases and J shed 7 bases, with 9 bases lying between them. The CDR3 runs 13 residues. Germline V gene data show CDR1 as MGHRA and CDR2 as YSYEKL. DNA of the CDR3: TGCGCCAGCAGCCAAGAAACGGGAGTGACCCAGTACTTC. Its protein is CASSQETGVTQYF.

This clone was counted once. The chain combines TRBV6-5 with TRBJ2-7; 8 bases line up with TRBD2. Trimming took 6 bases from V and 6 from J; bases not matched to a gene: 10. This CDR3 spans 14 amino acids. Looked up from germline, CDR1 is MNHEY and CDR2 is SVGAGI. CDR3 loop: CASSPGTRYSEQYF. In nucleotides, the CDR3 is TGTGCCAGCAGCCCCGGGACTAGATATTCCGAGCAGTACTTC.

This clone was found once. V is TRBV28 and J is TRBJ1-2; no firm D call. This CDR3 has 13 amino acids. Germline CDR1 MDHEN, CDR2 SYDVKM. Trimming cost V 6 bases and J 5 bases, with 13 bases left between them. The CDR3 bases are TGTGCCAGCAGCCTACTCCACGCTTATGGCTACACCTTC. Its translation is CASSLLHAYGYTF.

The chain joins TRBV27 to TRBJ1-1, with 9 nucleotides matching TRBD1. CDR3 length: 20 amino acids. Trimming cost V 2 bases and J 8 bases; bases outside gene matches: 24. Germline assignment: CDR1 MNHEY and CDR2 SMNVEV (reference sequence). The CDR3 is CASSLTLIPSPTGGETEAFF. CDR3 coding DNA: TGTGCCAGCAGTTTAACCCTCATCCCCTCCCCCACAGGGGGCGAGACCGAAGCTTTCTTT.

This sequence joins TRBV12-5 and TRBJ2-1, with D possibly TRBD2 on 7 matching bases. Per the germline V gene, CDR1 is LGHNT and CDR2 is FRNRAP. The CDR3 is 17 residues long. The V gene lost 1 base and the J gene lost 0 bases, with 13 bases spanning the gap. CDR3 protein: CASGLEPGGLSYNEQFF. CDR3 nucleotides: TGTGCTAGTGGTTTGGAACCCGGGGGGCTCTCCTACAATGAGCAGTTCTTC.

The chain combines TRBV7-2 with TRBJ2-5; 7 bases are shared with TRBD1. The V gene end was trimmed by 0 bases and the J gene end by 7 bases; junction bases not matched to a gene: 14. Per germline, CDR1 SGHTA and CDR2 FQGNSA. This CDR3 has 17 amino acids. CDR3 protein: CASSLALTGAGGGTQYF. CDR3 in DNA: TGTGCCAGCAGCTTAGCACTTACAGGGGCCGGTGGGGGGACCCAGTACTTC.

The chain recombines TRBV6-5 with TRBJ2-7; 8 bases are shared with TRBD1. Germline loops: CDR1 MNHEY, CDR2 SVGAGI. Trimming removed 6 bases from V and 7 bases from J; junction bases left unmatched: 11. The CDR3 is 14 residues long. The CDR3 sequence: CASRQVGQALEQYF. In DNA form, the CDR3 reads TGTGCCAGCAGGCAAGTGGGACAGGCCCTAGAGCAGTACTTC.

This rearrangement joins TRBV28 to TRBJ2-5; the match to TRBD2 covers 8 bases. Unmatched junction bases numbered 21, after V lost 6 bases and J lost 6 bases. Germline values: CDR1 MDHEN, CDR2 SYDVKM. This CDR3 is 18 amino acids long. Written as DNA, the CDR3 is TGTGCCAGCAGACCGCATATTGGGGGGGTAGCGGGACTAAAGACCCAGTACTTC. This sequence encodes CASRPHIGGVAGLKTQYF.

The chain has TRBV6-5 and TRBJ1-5; no clear D. The CDR3 consists of 14 residues. Trimming removed 0 bases from V and 7 bases from J, with 10 bases in between. CDR1 is MNHEY and CDR2 is SVGAGI in the germline V gene. CDR3 loop: CASSYSEVGQPQHF. The CDR3 DNA reads TGTGCCAGCAGTTACTCGGAGGTCGGCCAGCCCCAGCATTTT.

The genes are TRBV27 and TRBJ1-1; D not resolved. V was pared by 7 bases and J by 2 bases, with 11 bases between. This CDR3 region has 13 residues. Germline CDR1 MNHEY, CDR2 SMNVEV (reference sequence). The CDR3 sequence: CASMRGHNTEAFF. The CDR3 DNA is TGTGCCAGCATGAGAGGGCATAACACTGAAGCTTTCTTT.

This chain joins TRBV6-5 and TRBJ2-7, with TRBD2 matching 8 bases. The CDR3 spans 15 residues. Trimming took 0 bases from V and 3 from J; bases not matched to a gene: 4. From germline, CDR1 is MNHEY and CDR2 SVGAGI. The CDR3 sequence: CASSYSGAGGYEQYF. Written as DNA, the CDR3 is TGTGCCAGCAGTTACTCTGGGGCGGGGGGCTACGAGCAGTACTTC.

The chain links TRBV2 to TRBJ2-2; 16 bases are a match to TRBD2. V dropped 0 bases and J dropped 4; count of bases not matched to a gene: 8. The germline V gene encodes CDR1 SNHLY and CDR2 FYNNEI. This CDR3 has 20 residues. The CDR3 DNA is TGTGCCAGCAGTGAAGCGCGGGGGACTAGCGGGAGGGTTAGCACCGGGGAGCTGTTTTTT. Its translation is CASSEARGTSGRVSTGELFF.

The chain employs TRBV28 and TRBJ2-3, with 10 bases matching TRBD2. Germline V lookup: CDR1 MDHEN, CDR2 SYDVKM. The CDR3 spans 14 residues. Unmatched junction bases numbered 4, after V lost 9 bases and J lost 1 base. The CDR3 loop reads CASRGTSGTDTQYF. The CDR3 DNA reads as TGTGCCAGTAGAGGGACTAGCGGCACAGATACGCAGTATTTT.

This rearrangement joins TRBV2 to TRBJ1-1; D unclear. The ends were cut back, 7 bases at V and 6 bases at J, with 12 bases in the middle. There are 12 residues in the CDR3. CDR1 SNHLY and CDR2 FYNNEI come from the germline V gene. In nucleotides, the CDR3 is TGTGCCAGCACTTGGTCGGTATCTGAAGCTTTCTTT. Its protein product is CASTWSVSEAFF.

The genes are TRBV11-2 and TRBJ2-7, with 7 bases fitting TRBD1. CDR1 and CDR2 from the germline V gene are SGHAT and FQNNGV. This CDR3 has 14 amino acids. V dropped 9 bases and J dropped 1; count of bases not matched to a gene: 9. In DNA, the CDR3 is TGTGCCAGTGCCCCCGGGGACAGTTCCTACGAGCAGTACTTC. Its translation is CASAPGDSSYEQYF.

The chain employs TRBV5-6 and TRBJ2-1, with D possibly being TRBD2 (6 bases). Germline V lookup: CDR1 SGHDT, CDR2 YYEEEE. V was clipped by 5 bases and J by 2 bases, with 11 bases between them. The CDR3 is made up of 14 amino acids. The CDR3 bases are TGTGCCAGCAGGCTCGGGACTGCCTACAATGAGCAGTTCTTC. Amino acid sequence: CASRLGTAYNEQFF.

This clone is a singleton in its sample. The chain links TRBV4-3 to TRBJ2-7; D is perhaps TRBD2 (5 bases). Germline CDR1 is LGHNA and CDR2 is YSLEER. V was clipped by 1 base and J by 4 bases, with 29 bases between them. The CDR3 length is 20 residues. The DNA of the CDR3 is TGCGCCAGCAGCCAAGCACCGAATATGGGAGCAGGTCCAACCTATTACGAGCAGTACTTC. Translating it yields CASSQAPNMGAGPTYYEQYF.

V usage is TRBV11-2 and J usage is TRBJ2-7; maybe TRBD1 (5 bases). Per germline, CDR1 SGHAT and CDR2 FQNNGV. CDR3 length: 17 amino acids. The V end lost 1 base, the J end lost 1 base, and 17 bases lay between the germline ends. The CDR3 loop reads CASSLGVWGSLSYEQYF. The CDR3 region has the DNA TGTGCCAGCAGCTTAGGCGTGTGGGGCTCTTTGTCCTACGAGCAGTACTTC.

The V call is TRBV6-5, the J call TRBJ2-7; 15 bases match TRBD2. CDR3 length: 15 amino acids. Germline trimming cut 5 bases from V and 3 bases from J; bases unmatched to any gene: 2. Germline values: CDR1 MNHEY, CDR2 SVGAGI. The CDR3 region has the DNA TGTGCCAGCAGTGGGACTAGCGGGAGGTTCTACGAGCAGTACTTC. It yields the protein CASSGTSGRFYEQYF.

The gene calls are TRBV2 and TRBJ1-1; 8 nucleotides line up with TRBD1. Germline trimming cut 6 bases from V and 3 bases from J; bases unmatched to any gene: 6. Germline CDR1 SNHLY, CDR2 FYNNEI. The CDR3 is 14 residues long. The CDR3 region is CASRAGQGHTEAFF. CDR3 nucleotide sequence: TGTGCCAGCAGAGCTGGACAGGGCCACACTGAAGCTTTCTTT.

CDR3 coding DNA: TGTGCCAGCAGTTACTCACGGGACAGGGCGTACGAGCAGTACTTC. This codes for CASSYSRDRAYEQYF. The rearrangement joins TRBV6-5 to TRBJ2-7, with 9 bases identical to TRBD1. Germline CDR1 is MNHEY and CDR2 is SVGAGI. The CDR3 covers 15 residues. J lost 4 bases, V lost 0 bases, and 4 bases had no gene match.

The genes are TRBV7-9 and TRBJ1-1; D is ambiguous. The germline V gene has CDR1 SEHNR and CDR2 FQNEAQ (reference sequence). The CDR3 loop spans 13 amino acids. V gave up 2 bases and J gave up 2 bases, with 6 bases separating them. CDR3 sequence: CASSLRTNTEAFF. CDR3 coding DNA: TGTGCCAGCAGCTTACGGACTAACACTGAAGCTTTCTTT.